This TCR beta chain appears in the sequencing data of a study of cytomegalovirus exposure and HLA in healthy donors. General study findings and limits: Later analysis identified a missense DCLRE1C variant that was linked to TCR beta V- and J-gene trimming. Cytomegalovirus-associated status was assigned to around 160 TCR beta chains. In a later analysis, around 18,000 TCR beta sequences were associated with HLA alleles at 0.05 false discovery rate.

PCR used 60 Vbeta primers and 13 Jbeta primers. Profiled with immunoSEQ multiplex PCR; TCRdb holds only in-frame clones, not every one. The sample includes some 200,000 clones, more than 75% of them seen just once. As concerns this clone: Its antigen remains unidentified.

This clonotype was sampled from a woman aged 45 to 65 in good health and CMV-seropositive. The sample taken for sequencing was PBMCs.

The CDR3 nucleotides are TGTGCCAGCAGTGAATCTAGGAGCGGGGAGACCCAGTACTTC. Protein: CASSESRSGETQYF. This rearrangement joins TRBV2 to TRBJ2-5; possibly TRBD2 for D (6 bases). Germline V lookup: CDR1 SNHLY, CDR2 FYNNEI. Trimming cost V 2 bases and J 5 bases, with 12 bases left between them. The CDR3 contains 14 residues.